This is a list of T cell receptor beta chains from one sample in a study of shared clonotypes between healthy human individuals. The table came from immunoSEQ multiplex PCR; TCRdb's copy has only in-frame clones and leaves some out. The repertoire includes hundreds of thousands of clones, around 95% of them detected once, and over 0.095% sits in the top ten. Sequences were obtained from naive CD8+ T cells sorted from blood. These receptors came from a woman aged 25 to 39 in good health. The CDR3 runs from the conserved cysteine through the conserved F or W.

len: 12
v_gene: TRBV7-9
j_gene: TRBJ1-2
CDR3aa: CASSLIIDGYTF

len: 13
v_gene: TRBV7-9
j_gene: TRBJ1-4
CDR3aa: CASSLDAHEKLFF

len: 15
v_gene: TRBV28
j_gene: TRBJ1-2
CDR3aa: CASSLGRAGGYGYTF

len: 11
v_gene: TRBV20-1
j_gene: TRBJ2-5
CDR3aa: CSARESGTQYF

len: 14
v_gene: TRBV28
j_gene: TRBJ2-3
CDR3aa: CASSLGQGADTQYF

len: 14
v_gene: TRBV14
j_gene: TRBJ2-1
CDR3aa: CASSQGAGEDEQFF

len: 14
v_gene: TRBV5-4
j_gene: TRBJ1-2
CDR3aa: CASSEQGYLFGYTF

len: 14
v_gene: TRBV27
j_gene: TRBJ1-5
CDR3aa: CASSFSGIHQPQHF

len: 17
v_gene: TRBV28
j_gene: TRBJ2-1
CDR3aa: CASSPTWGDRVYNEQFF

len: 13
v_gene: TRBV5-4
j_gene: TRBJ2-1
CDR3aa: CASSLRLVEEQFF

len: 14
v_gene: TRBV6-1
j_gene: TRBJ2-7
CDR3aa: CASSEGGVMIEQYF

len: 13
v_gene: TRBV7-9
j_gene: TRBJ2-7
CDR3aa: CASSLAGGHEQYF

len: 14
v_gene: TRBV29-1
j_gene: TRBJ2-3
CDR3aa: CSVGSAGRGDTQYF

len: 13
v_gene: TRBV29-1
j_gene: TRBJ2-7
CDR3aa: CSVAPGNSYEQYF

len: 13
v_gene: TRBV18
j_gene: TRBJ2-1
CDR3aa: CATMGDKDNEQFF

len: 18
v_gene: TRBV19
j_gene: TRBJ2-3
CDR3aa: CASSTRDRDYRSTDTQYF

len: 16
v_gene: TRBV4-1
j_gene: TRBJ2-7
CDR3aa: CASSQDLASGTYEQYF

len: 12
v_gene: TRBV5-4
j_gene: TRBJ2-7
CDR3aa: CASSLWGLEQYF

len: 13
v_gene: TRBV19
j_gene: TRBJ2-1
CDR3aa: CASGTDSYNEQFF

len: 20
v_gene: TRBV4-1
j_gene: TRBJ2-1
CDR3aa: CASSRPKLVFPGGSYNEQFF

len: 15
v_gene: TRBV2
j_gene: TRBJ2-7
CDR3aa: CASSEWGTGTYEQYF

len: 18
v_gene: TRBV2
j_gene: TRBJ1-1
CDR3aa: CASSARDPNGEDYTEAFF

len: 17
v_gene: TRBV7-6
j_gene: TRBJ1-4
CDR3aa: CASSLASGRLYNEKLFF

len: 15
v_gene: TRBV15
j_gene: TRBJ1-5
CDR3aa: CATSRDRGSNQPQHF

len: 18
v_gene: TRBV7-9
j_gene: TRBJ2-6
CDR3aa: CASSSRDRVLTGANVLTF

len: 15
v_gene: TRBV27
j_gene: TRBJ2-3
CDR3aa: CASSLSGFFTDTQYF

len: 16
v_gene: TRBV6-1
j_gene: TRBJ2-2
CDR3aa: CASSESAGGNTGELFF

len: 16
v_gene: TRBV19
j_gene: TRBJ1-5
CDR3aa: CASKDRGFGSNQPQHF

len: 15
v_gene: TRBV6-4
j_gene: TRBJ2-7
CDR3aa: CASRATGTGGARQYF

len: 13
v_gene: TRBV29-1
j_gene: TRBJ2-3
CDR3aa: CSVVGRGTDTQYF

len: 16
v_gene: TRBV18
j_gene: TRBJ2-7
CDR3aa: CASSPETGHPSYEQYF

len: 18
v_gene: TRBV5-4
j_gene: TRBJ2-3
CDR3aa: CASSPLVERGTSTDTQYF

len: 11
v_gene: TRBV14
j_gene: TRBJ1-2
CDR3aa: CASQGVYGYTF

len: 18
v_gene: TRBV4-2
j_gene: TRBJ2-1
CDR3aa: CASSQGIELHFPNNEQFF

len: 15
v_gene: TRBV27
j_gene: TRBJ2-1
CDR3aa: CASSLNGRGKIEQFF

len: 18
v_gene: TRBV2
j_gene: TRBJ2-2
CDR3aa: CASRARRWGTGAPGELFF

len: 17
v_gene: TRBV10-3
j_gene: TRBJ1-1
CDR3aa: CATTPGVPKSFNTEAFF

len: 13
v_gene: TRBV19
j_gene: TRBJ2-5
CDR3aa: CASSAWMGETQYF

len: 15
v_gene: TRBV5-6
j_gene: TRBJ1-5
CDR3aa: CASSSGTHSNQPQHF

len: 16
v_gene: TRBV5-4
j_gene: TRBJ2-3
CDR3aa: CASSLGGLASTDTQYF

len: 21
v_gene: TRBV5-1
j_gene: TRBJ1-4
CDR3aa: CASSPRQGLTELVATNEKLFF

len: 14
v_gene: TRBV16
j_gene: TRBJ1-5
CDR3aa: CASSPTGGRSAQHF

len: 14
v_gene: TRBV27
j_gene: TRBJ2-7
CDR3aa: CASSLGSSMSEQYF

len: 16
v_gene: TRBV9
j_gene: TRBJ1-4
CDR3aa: CASSVGGGRTNEKLFF

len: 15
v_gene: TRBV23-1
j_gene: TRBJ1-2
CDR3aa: CASSQIQSPNYGYTF

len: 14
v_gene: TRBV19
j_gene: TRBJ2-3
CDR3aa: CASSYLAGADTQYF

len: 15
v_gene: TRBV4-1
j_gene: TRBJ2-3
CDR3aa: CASSQIAGGTDTQYF

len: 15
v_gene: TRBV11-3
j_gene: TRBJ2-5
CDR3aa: CASSLGRGVEETQYF

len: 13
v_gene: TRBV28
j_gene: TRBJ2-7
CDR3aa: CASSLPGTAEQYF

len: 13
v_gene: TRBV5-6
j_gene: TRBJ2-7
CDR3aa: CASSWGGSYEQYF

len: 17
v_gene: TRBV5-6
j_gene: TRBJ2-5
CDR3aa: CASSLALAGTRQETQYF

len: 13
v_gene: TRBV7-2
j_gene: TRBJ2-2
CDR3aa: CASSSLGTGELFF